The TCR beta chain described here comes from a study of T cell responses to AZD1222 COVID-19 vaccine. For the study at large: Second doses at about 4 or about 12 weeks were pooled.

Note on this clone: Antigen unknown.

Clones were sequenced by immunoSEQ multiplex PCR, and TCRdb holds only the in-frame ones, with some missing. This sample yields tens of thousands of clones, of which 86% are seen a single time; roughly 2.7% belongs to the top ten. Study-level points and caveats: Of the AZD1222 recipients, only 5 or 6 were seropositive at baseline. White British ancestry dominated among donors, who included more females, and clonal diversity was possibly underestimated.

This CDR3 has 11 residues. CDR1 and CDR2 from the germline V gene are SGHVS and FQNEAQ. V dropped 5 bases and J dropped 9 bases, with 11 bases sitting between them. The clonotype was recovered from an adult in good health. Sequences were derived from peripheral blood, sampled on day 0 of AZD1222 vaccination. This chain connects TRBV7-8 to TRBJ2-7; D might be TRBD1 (5 bases). The CDR3 here is CASSPRGRQYF. CDR3 DNA: TGTGCCAGCAGCCCTAGGGGTAGGCAGTACTTC.